The clone carrying this T cell receptor beta chain was recorded a few times. Its antigen is currently unknown. The data belong to a study of T-cell memory formation after mild COVID-19. For the study at large: Largely, the TCR clusters proved donor specific. Findings and caveats of the study: Contracting clones from day 15 to 85 had balanced CD4/CD8; later expanders favoured CD4+.

Amplification by 5'RACE using constant-segment primers produced TCR alpha and TCR beta cDNA libraries that carried sample barcodes and UMIs. MiXCR, run by TCRdb on the 5' RACE reads, gives a single entry per CDR3 protein. The repertoire includes 340,000 or so distinct CDR3 sequences, 10% to 15% of them detected once, and over 20% sits in the top ten. V was pared by 1 base and J by 5 bases, with 4 bases of the junction left unmatched. Germline CDR1 is SGHTA and CDR2 is FQGNSA. The CDR3 has 15 residues. J is TRBJ2-1 and V is TRBV7-2; the match to TRBD2 covers 8 bases. Sample: PBMCs or a T cell subset sorted from them (not recorded which). This receptor was identified in a man between 18 and 35 years old who had mild COVID-19 (a few samples of this study predate the infection). Cell type and time point are not known. The chain's CDR3 is CASSLERGGNNEQFF. The DNA for the CDR3 is TGTGCCAGCAGCTTAGAACGGGGGGGAAACAATGAGCAGTTCTTC.